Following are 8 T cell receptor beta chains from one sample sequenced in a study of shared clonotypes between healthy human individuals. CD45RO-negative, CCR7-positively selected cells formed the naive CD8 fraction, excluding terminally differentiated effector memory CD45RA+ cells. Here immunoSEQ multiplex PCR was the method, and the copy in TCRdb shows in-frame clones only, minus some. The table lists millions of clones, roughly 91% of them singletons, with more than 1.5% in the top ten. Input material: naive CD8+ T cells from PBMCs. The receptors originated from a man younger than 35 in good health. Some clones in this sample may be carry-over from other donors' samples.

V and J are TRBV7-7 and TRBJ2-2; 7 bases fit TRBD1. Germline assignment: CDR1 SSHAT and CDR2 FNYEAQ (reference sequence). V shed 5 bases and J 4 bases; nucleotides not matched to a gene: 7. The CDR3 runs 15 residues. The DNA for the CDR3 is TGTGCCAGCAGCGGTGGGGACAGATTCACCGGGGAGCTGTTTTTT. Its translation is CASSGGDRFTGELFF.

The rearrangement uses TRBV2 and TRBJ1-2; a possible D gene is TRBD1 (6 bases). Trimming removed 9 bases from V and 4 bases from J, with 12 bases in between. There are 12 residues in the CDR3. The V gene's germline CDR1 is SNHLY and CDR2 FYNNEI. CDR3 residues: CARKQGAYGYTF. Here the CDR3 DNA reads TGTGCCAGGAAACAGGGTGCCTATGGCTACACCTTC.

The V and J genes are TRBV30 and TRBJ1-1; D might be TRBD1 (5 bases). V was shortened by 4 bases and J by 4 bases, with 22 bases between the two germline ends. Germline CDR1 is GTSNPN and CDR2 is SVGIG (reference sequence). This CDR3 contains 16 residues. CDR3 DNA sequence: TGTGCCTGGAATCGTGCGTATGGGACGAAGCGCACTGAAGCTTTCTTT. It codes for CAWNRAYGTKRTEAFF.

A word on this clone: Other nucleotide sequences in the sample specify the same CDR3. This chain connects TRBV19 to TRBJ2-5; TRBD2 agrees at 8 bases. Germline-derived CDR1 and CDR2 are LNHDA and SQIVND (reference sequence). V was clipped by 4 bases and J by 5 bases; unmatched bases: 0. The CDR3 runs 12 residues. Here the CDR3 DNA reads TGTGCCAGTAGTACGGGGGGGGAGACCCAGTACTTC. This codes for CASSTGGETQYF.

The CDR3 bases are TGTGCCAGCAGCTTAACCAGGACAGCCCAAGAGACCCAGTACTTC. This translates into CASSLTRTAQETQYF. V and J are TRBV7-3 and TRBJ2-5; D may be TRBD1 (6 bases). The CDR3 has 15 residues. The ends were cut back, 0 bases at V and 1 base at J, with 9 bases in the middle. CDR1 and CDR2 (germline): SGHTA, FQGTGA.

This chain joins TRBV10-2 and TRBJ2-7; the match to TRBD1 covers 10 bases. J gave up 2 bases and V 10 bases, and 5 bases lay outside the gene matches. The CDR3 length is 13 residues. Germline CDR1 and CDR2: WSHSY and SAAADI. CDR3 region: CATRDRGTYEQYF. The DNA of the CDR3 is TGCGCCACCCGGGACAGGGGAACCTACGAGCAGTACTTC.

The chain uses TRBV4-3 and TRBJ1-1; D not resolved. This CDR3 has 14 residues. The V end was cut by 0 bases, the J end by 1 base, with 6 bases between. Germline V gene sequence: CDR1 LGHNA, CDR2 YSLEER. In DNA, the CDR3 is TGCGCCAGCAGCCAAGAACGGGAGAACACTGAAGCTTTCTTT. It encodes CASSQERENTEAFF.

CDR3 nucleotide sequence: TGTGCCAGCAGCCCCCGCCTAGCGGGAGATCGAGATACGCAGTATTTT. Translating it yields CASSPRLAGDRDTQYF. This sequence joins TRBV7-8 and TRBJ2-3; 10 bases match TRBD2. V was clipped by 5 bases and J by 5 bases; unmatched bases: 10. Germline CDR1 and CDR2: SGHVS and FQNEAQ. The CDR3 length is 16 residues.